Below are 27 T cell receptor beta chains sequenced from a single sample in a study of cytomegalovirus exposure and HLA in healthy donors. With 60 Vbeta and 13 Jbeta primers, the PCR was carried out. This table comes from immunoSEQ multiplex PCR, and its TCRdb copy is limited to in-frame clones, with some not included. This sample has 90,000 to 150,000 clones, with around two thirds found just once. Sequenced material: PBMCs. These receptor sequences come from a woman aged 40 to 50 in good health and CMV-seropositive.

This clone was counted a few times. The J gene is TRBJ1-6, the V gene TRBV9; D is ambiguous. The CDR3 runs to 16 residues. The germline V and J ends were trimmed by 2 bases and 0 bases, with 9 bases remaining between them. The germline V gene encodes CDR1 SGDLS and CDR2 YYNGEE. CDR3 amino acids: CASSVSLSSYNSPLHF. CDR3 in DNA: TGTGCCAGCAGCGTCTCTCTTAGCTCCTATAATTCACCCCTCCACTTT.

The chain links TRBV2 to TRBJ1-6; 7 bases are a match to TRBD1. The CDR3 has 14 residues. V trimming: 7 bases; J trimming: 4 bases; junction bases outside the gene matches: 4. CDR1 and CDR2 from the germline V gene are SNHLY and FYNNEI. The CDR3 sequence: CASTGGPYNSPLHF. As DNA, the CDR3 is TGTGCCAGCACAGGGGGTCCTTATAATTCACCCCTCCACTTT.

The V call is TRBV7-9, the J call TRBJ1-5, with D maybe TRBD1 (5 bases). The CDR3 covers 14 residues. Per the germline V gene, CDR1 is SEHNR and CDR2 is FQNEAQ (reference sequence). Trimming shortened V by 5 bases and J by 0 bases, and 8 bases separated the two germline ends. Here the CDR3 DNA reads TGTGCCAGCAGCCGACAGAATAGCAATCAGCCCCAGCATTTT. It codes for CASSRQNSNQPQHF.

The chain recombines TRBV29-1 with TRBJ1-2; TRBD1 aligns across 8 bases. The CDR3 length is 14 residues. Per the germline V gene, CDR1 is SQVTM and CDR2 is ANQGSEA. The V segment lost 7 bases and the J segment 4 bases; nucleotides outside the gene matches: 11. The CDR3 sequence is CSAVLQGGGYGYTF. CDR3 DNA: TGCAGCGCTGTATTACAGGGGGGGGGCTATGGCTACACCTTC.

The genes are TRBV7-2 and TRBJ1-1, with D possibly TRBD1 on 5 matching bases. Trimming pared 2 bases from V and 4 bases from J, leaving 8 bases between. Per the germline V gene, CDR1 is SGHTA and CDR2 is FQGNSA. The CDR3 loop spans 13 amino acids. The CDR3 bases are TGTGCCAGCAGCTTAAGGGGAATCACTGAAGCTTTCTTT. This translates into CASSLRGITEAFF.

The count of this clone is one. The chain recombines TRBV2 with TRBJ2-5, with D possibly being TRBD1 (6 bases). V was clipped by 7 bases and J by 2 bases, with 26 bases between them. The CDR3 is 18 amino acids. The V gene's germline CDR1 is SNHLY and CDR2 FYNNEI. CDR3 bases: TGTGCCAGCAAAGGTTCGACGTCAGGGGCTGGGGGACAAGAGACCCAGTACTTC. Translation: CASKGSTSGAGGQETQYF.

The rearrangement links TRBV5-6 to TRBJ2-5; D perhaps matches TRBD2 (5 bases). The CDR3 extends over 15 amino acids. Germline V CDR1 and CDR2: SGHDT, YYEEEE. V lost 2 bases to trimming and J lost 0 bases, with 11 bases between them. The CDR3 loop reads CASSFRGEYQETQYF. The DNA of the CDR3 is TGTGCCAGCAGCTTCCGTGGGGAGTACCAAGAGACCCAGTACTTC.

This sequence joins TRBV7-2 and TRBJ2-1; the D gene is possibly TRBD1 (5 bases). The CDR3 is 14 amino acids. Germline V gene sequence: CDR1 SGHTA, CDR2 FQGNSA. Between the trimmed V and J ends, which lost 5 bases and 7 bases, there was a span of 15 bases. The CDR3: CASSLSQTVNEQFF. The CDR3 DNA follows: TGTGCCAGCAGCCTATCCCAGACAGTGAATGAGCAGTTCTTC.

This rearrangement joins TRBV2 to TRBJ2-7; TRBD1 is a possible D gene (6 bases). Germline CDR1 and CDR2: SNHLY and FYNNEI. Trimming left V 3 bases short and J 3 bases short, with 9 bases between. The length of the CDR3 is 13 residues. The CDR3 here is CASSESRGYEQYF. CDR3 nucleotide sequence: TGTGCCAGCAGTGAGAGCAGGGGCTACGAGCAGTACTTC.

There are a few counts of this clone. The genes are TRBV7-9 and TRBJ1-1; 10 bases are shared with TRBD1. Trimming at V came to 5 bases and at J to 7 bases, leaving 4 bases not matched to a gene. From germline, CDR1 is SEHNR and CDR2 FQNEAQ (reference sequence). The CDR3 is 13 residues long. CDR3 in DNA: TGTGCCAGCAGCGGCCGGGACAGGGGTGAAGCTTTCTTT. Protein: CASSGRDRGEAFF.

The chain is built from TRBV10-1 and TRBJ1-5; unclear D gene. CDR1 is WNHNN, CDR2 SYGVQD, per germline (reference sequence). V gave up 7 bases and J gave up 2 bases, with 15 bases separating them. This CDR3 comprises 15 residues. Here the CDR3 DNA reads TGCGCCAGCATTCCGGTCCACCAAGGCAATCAGCCCCAGCATTTT. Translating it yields CASIPVHQGNQPQHF.

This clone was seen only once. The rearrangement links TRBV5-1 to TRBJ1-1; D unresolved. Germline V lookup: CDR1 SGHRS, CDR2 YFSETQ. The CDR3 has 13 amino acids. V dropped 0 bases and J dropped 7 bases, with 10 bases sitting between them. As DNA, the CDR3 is TGCGCCAGCAGCTTGGGATCGGCGGGTGAAGCTTTCTTT. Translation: CASSLGSAGEAFF. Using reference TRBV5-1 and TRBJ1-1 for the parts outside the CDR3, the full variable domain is KAGVTQTPRYLIKTRGQQVTLSCSPISGHRSVSWYQQTPGQGLQFLFEYFSETQRNKGNFPGRFSGRQFSNSRSEMNVSTLELGDSALYLCASSLGSAGEAFFGQGTRLTVV.

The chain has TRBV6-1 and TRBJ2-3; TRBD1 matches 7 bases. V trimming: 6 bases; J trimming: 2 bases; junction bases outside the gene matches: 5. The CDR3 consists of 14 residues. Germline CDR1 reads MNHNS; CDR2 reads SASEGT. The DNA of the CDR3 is TGTGCCAGCAGGACGGGACAGAACACAGATACGCAGTATTTT. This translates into CASRTGQNTDTQYF.

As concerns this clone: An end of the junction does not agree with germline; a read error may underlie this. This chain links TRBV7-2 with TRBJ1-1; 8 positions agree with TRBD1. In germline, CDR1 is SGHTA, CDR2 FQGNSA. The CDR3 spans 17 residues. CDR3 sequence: CASSLGGATGVKTEAFF. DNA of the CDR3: TGTGCCAGCAGCTTAGGGGGGGCGACAGGGGTGAAAACTGAAGCTTTCTTT.

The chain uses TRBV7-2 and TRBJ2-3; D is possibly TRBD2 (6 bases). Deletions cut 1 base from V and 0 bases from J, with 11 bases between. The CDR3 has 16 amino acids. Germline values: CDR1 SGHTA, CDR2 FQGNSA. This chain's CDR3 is CASSLVRGASTDTQYF. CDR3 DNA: TGTGCCAGCAGCTTAGTGCGGGGTGCTAGCACAGATACGCAGTATTTT.

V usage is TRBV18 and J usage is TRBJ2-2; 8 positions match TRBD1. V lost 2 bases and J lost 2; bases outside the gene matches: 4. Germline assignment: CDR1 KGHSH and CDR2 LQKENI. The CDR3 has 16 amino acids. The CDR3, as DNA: TGTGCCAGCTCACCAAATGGACAGGGAAACACCGGGGAGCTGTTTTTT. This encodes CASSPNGQGNTGELFF.

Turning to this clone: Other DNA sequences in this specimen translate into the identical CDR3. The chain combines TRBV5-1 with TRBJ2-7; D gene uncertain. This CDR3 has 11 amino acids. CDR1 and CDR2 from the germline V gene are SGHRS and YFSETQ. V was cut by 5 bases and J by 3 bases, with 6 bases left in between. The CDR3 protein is CASRRDYEQYF. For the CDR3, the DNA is TGCGCCAGCAGGAGAGACTACGAGCAGTACTTC.

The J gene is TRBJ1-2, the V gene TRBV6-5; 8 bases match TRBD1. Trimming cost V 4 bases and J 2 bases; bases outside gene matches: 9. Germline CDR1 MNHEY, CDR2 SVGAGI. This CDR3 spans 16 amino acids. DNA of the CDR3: TGTGCCAGCAGTTCAAATTCCAGGGGGCCGAACTATGGCTACACCTTC. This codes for CASSSNSRGPNYGYTF.

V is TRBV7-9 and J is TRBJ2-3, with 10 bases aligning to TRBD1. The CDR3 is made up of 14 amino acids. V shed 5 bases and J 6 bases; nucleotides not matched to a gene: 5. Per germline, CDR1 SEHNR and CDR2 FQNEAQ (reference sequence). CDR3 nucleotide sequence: TGTGCCAGCAGCCAGAGACAGGGGGCTGATACGCAGTATTTT. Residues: CASSQRQGADTQYF.

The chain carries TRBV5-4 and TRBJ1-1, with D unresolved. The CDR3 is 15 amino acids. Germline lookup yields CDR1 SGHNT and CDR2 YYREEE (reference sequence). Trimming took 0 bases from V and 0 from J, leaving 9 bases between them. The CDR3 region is CASSLGEVLNTEAFF. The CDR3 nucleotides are TGTGCCAGCAGCTTGGGGGAGGTTCTGAACACTGAAGCTTTCTTT.

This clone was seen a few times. CDR3 bases: TGTGCCACCGCAGGGGTCAATCAGCCCCAGCATTTT. Encoded protein: CATAGVNQPQHF. The rearrangement links TRBV19 to TRBJ1-5, with TRBD1 as a possible D gene (6 bases). V was trimmed by 10 bases and J by 3 bases, leaving 10 bases between them. Germline V gene sequence: CDR1 LNHDA, CDR2 SQIVND (reference sequence). The CDR3 is 12 residues long. Full variable domain (remainder filled in from reference TRBV19 and TRBJ1-5): DGGITQSPKYLFRKEGQNVTLSCEQNLNHDAMYWYRQDPGQGLRLIYYSQIVNDFQKGDIAEGYSVSREKKESFPLTVTSAQKNPTAFYLCATAGVNQPQHFGDGTRLSIL.

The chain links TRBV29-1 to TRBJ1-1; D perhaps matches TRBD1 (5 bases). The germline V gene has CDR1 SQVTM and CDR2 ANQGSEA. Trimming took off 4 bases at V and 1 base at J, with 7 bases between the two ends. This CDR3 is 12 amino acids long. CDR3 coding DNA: TGCAGCGTTGGACAGCCGAACACTGAAGCTTTCTTT. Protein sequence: CSVGQPNTEAFF.

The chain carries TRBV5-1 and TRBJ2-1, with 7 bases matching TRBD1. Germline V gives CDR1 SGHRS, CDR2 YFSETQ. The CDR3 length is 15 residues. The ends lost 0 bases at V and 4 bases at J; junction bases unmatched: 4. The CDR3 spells CASSLADRDYNEQFF. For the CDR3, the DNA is TGCGCCAGCAGCTTGGCCGACAGGGATTACAATGAGCAGTTCTTC.

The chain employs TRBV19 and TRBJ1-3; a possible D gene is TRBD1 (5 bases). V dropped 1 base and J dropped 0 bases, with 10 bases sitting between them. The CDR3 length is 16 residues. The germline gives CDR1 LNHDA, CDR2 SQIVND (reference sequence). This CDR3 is CASSIAGRRSGNTIYF. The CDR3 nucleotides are TGTGCCAGTAGTATAGCAGGGCGTCGCTCTGGAAACACCATATATTTT. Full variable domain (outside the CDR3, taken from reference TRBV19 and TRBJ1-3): DGGITQSPKYLFRKEGQNVTLSCEQNLNHDAMYWYRQDPGQGLRLIYYSQIVNDFQKGDIAEGYSVSREKKESFPLTVTSAQKNPTAFYLCASSIAGRRSGNTIYFGEGSWLTVV.

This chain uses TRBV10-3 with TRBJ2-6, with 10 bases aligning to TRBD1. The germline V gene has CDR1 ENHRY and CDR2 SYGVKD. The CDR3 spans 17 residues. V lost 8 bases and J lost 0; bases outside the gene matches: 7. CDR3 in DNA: TGTGCCATCGCTCCGGGACAGGGGATCTCTGGGGCCAACGTCCTGACTTTC. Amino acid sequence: CAIAPGQGISGANVLTF.

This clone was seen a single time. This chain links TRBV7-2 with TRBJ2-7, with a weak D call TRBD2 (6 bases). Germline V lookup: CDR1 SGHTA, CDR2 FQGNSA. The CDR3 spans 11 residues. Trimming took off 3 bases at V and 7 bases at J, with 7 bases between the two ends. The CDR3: CASSFGGEQYF. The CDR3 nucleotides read TGTGCCAGCAGCTTTGGGGGGGAGCAGTACTTC.

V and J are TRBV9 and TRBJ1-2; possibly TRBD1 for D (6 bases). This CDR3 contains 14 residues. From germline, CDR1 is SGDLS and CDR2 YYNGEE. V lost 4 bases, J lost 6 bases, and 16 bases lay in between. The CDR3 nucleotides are TGTGCCAGCAGCCCCACCGGGGGGGCAAATGGCTACACCTTC. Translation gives CASSPTGGANGYTF.